One sample yielded the 22 T cell receptor beta chains listed below, sequenced in a study of cytomegalovirus exposure and HLA in healthy donors. PCR primers comprised 60 Vbeta and 13 Jbeta primers. The protocol was immunoSEQ multiplex PCR, while the TCRdb copy is restricted to in-frame clones and leaves out a portion. This sample has around 58,000 clones, with 77% found just once. The sequencing input was PBMCs. Receptors were obtained from a female donor in good health and CMV-seronegative.

V and J are TRBV9 and TRBJ2-7; TRBD1 agrees at 8 bases. The CDR3 extends over 14 amino acids. Germline assignment: CDR1 SGDLS and CDR2 YYNGEE. Losses at the gene ends were 7 bases for V and 6 bases for J; bases not matched to a gene: 12. The CDR3 loop reads CASSVHGQGSEQYF. DNA for the CDR3: TGTGCCAGCTCCGTCCATGGACAGGGAAGCGAGCAGTACTTC.

V usage is TRBV9 and J usage is TRBJ2-3, with TRBD2 matching 7 bases. V lost 0 bases to trimming and J lost 2 bases; unmatched junction nucleotides: 3. The CDR3 length is 15 residues. Germline values: CDR1 SGDLS, CDR2 YYNGEE. In DNA, the CDR3 is TGTGCCAGCAGCGTAGGGACTAGGAACACAGATACGCAGTATTTT. Translated: CASSVGTRNTDTQYF. Filled out from reference TRBV9 and TRBJ2-3, the complete variable domain reads DSGVTQTPKHLITATGQRVTLRCSPRSGDLSVYWYQQSLDQGLQFLIQYYNGEERAKGNILERFSAQQFPDLHSELNLSSLELGDSALYFCASSVGTRNTDTQYFGPGTRLTVL.

V gene TRBV15 combines with J gene TRBJ2-7; D is perhaps TRBD2 (6 bases). Germline loops: CDR1 LNHNV, CDR2 YYDKDF (reference sequence). Trimming took off 6 bases at V and 3 bases at J, with 15 bases between the two ends. There are 14 residues in the CDR3. The CDR3 coding sequence is TGTGCCACCAGGCGGGGATTGGGTTTCTACGAGCAGTACTTC. Encoded protein: CATRRGLGFYEQYF.

This rearrangement joins TRBV30 to TRBJ2-5; weak D call: TRBD2 (5 bases). The CDR3 length is 10 residues. Deletions cut 5 bases from V and 5 bases from J, with 6 bases between. CDR1 and CDR2 from the germline V gene are GTSNPN and SVGIG (reference sequence). CDR3 protein: CAWGLETQYF. CDR3 DNA: TGTGCCTGGGGACTGGAGACCCAGTACTTC.

The chain is built from TRBV10-1 and TRBJ1-3; D uncertain. This CDR3 comprises 16 residues. CDR1 and CDR2 (germline): WNHNN, SYGVQD (reference sequence). V lost 0 bases, J lost 2 bases, and 11 bases lay in between. Here the CDR3 DNA reads TGCGCCAGCAGTGAGTCTTACAAAACGCCTGGAAACACCATATATTTT. Its translation is CASSESYKTPGNTIYF.

The chain combines TRBV6-5 with TRBJ1-4; D not resolved. The V gene lost 6 bases and the J gene lost 8 bases, with 16 bases spanning the gap. The CDR3 covers 14 residues. Per germline, CDR1 MNHEY and CDR2 SVGAGI. CDR3 sequence: CASRPRGGNEKLFF. DNA of the CDR3: TGTGCCAGCAGACCCCGGGGAGGTAACGAAAAACTGTTTTTT.

This clone has only a few counts. CDR3 residues: CASSGQTGNTEAFF. In DNA form, the CDR3 reads TGTGCCAGCAGTGGGCAGACAGGAAACACTGAAGCTTTCTTT. The chain joins TRBV2 to TRBJ1-1, with a tentative D call TRBD1 (6 bases). The CDR3 is made up of 14 amino acids. Trimming stripped 4 bases from V and 2 bases from J, with 11 bases between. CDR1 and CDR2 from the germline V gene are SNHLY and FYNNEI.

This rearrangement joins TRBV5-1 to TRBJ2-3, with 9 bases identical to TRBD2. CDR3 size: 16 residues. Germline CDR1 reads SGHRS; CDR2 reads YFSETQ. V dropped 2 bases and J dropped 2; count of bases not matched to a gene: 6. CDR3 in amino acids: CASSLAGGPYTDTQYF. CDR3 in DNA: TGCGCCAGCAGCTTAGCGGGGGGCCCCTACACAGATACGCAGTATTTT.

Here the CDR3 reads CASSPSRGNTEAFF. CDR3 nucleotide sequence: TGTGCCAGCAGCCCTTCCAGGGGGAACACTGAAGCTTTCTTT. The chain has TRBV7-2 and TRBJ1-1, with D perhaps matching TRBD1 (6 bases). Germline CDR1 reads SGHTA; CDR2 reads FQGNSA. This CDR3 comprises 14 residues. The V end was cut by 5 bases, the J end by 1 base, with 11 bases between.

The chain uses TRBV4-1 and TRBJ2-5; possible D gene TRBD1, 6 bases. With the DNA end fitting TRBJ2-7 better, the J assignment may be wrong. Germline CDR1 and CDR2: MGHRA and YSYEKL. The length of the CDR3 is 14 residues. The CDR3 DNA is TGCGCCAGCAGCCAAGACAGGGGTGTCTACGAGCAGTACTTC. Amino acid sequence: CASSQDRGVYEQYF.

The V and J genes are TRBV7-8 and TRBJ2-2; TRBD2 is a possible D gene (5 bases). The CDR3 is 13 residues long. Germline V gene sequence: CDR1 SGHVS, CDR2 FQNEAQ. Trimming took off 3 bases at V and 4 bases at J, with 6 bases between the two ends. The CDR3 bases are TGTGCCAGCAGCTTTCGGGGCACCGGGGAGCTGTTTTTT. It encodes CASSFRGTGELFF.

The table lists this clone with a count of one. J is TRBJ1-2 and V is TRBV6-1; TRBD1 matches at 10 bases. Germline loops: CDR1 MNHNS, CDR2 SASEGT. This CDR3 contains 15 residues. The V segment lost 4 bases and the J segment 8 bases; nucleotides outside the gene matches: 10. CDR3 in DNA: TGTGCCAGCAGTGTTTTAGGGACAGGGGATCAAGGCTACACCTTC. Its protein product is CASSVLGTGDQGYTF.

The chain couples TRBV6-7 to TRBJ2-5, with 8 bases that match TRBD1. The DNA end is more similar to TRBJ2-7, so the J call may be wrong. TRBV6-7 is an ORF, and what it does is uncertain. This CDR3 spans 16 amino acids. The CDR3 region has the DNA TGTGCCAGCAGTTACGCTCGGACAGGGCAAACCTACGAGCAGTACTTC. This codes for CASSYARTGQTYEQYF.

The rearrangement links TRBV28 to TRBJ1-5, with TRBD1 matching 8 bases. The CDR3 covers 14 residues. Unmatched junction bases numbered 7, after V lost 6 bases and J lost 6 bases. Germline CDR1 reads MDHEN; CDR2 reads SYDVKM. CDR3 region: CASSIGQGGQPQHF. DNA of the CDR3: TGTGCCAGCAGCATTGGACAGGGAGGTCAGCCCCAGCATTTT.

The V gene is TRBV19, the J gene TRBJ2-5, with TRBD2 identical over 12 bases. Germline CDR1 is LNHDA and CDR2 is SQIVND (reference sequence). The ends lost 2 bases at V and 2 bases at J; junction bases unmatched: 3. The CDR3 extends over 16 amino acids. In DNA, the CDR3 is TGTGCCAGTAGTATACGGCTAGCGGGGGGGCAAGAGACCCAGTACTTC. Translated, it gives CASSIRLAGGQETQYF.

This chain joins TRBV18 and TRBJ1-5, with D perhaps TRBD1 (5 bases). Germline CDR1 is KGHSH and CDR2 is LQKENI. This CDR3 comprises 16 residues. V was trimmed by 2 bases and J by 1 base, leaving 12 bases between them. The CDR3 loop is CASSPTAQGSNQPQHF. For the CDR3, the DNA is TGTGCCAGCTCACCAACGGCCCAGGGAAGCAATCAGCCCCAGCATTTT. Variable domain in full (rest from reference TRBV18 and TRBJ1-5): NAGVMQNPRHLVRRRGQEARLRCSPMKGHSHVYWYRQLPEEGLKFMVYLQKENIIDESGMPKERFSAEFPKEGPSILRIQQVVRGDSAAYFCASSPTAQGSNQPQHFGDGTRLSIL.

The V call is TRBV4-1, the J call TRBJ2-6; 8 nucleotides match TRBD2. The CDR3 extends over 16 amino acids. Per the germline V gene, CDR1 is MGHRA and CDR2 is YSYEKL. With 6 bases clipped from V and 1 base from J, the junction kept 5 bases outside the gene matches. The CDR3 protein is CASSPGGASGANVLTF. The DNA of the CDR3 is TGCGCCAGCAGTCCGGGAGGGGCTTCTGGGGCCAACGTCCTGACTTTC.

The rearrangement uses TRBV7-2 and TRBJ2-1; a weak D match, TRBD2 (5 bases). Trimming shortened V by 2 bases and J by 5 bases, and 10 bases separated the two germline ends. The CDR3 totals 14 residues. Per germline, CDR1 SGHTA and CDR2 FQGNSA. The CDR3 DNA reads TGTGCCAGCAGCTTACGGCGGGCTGACAATGAGCAGTTCTTC. This encodes CASSLRRADNEQFF. Supplemented by reference TRBV7-2 and TRBJ2-1, the full variable domain reads GAGVSQSPSNKVTEKGKDVELRCDPISGHTALYWYRQSLGQGLEFLIYFQGNSAPDKSGLPSDRFSAERTGGSVSTLTIQRTQQEDSAVYLCASSLRRADNEQFFGPGTRLTVL.

This chain uses TRBV6-1 with TRBJ2-2; D is possibly TRBD1 (5 bases). Germline lookup yields CDR1 MNHNS and CDR2 SASEGT. CDR3 length: 14 amino acids. Trimming left V 7 bases short and J 5 bases short, with 14 bases between. The CDR3 sequence is CASIPDRRTGELFF. The CDR3 bases are TGTGCCAGCATCCCAGACAGAAGAACCGGGGAGCTGTTTTTT.

This clone was picked up a small number of times. The chain uses TRBV10-3 and TRBJ2-7; 7 bases fit TRBD1. Germline trimming cut 10 bases from V and 0 bases from J; bases unmatched to any gene: 3. The CDR3 length is 12 residues. Germline V gene lookup returns CDR1 ENHRY and CDR2 SYGVKD. The DNA of the CDR3 is TGTGCCACCCGGGACAGCTCCTACGAGCAGTACTTC. Amino acid sequence: CATRDSSYEQYF.

The rearrangement joins TRBV5-3 to TRBJ2-3; 8 nucleotides match TRBD2. TRBV5-3 is an ORF; its function is uncertain. There are 12 residues in the CDR3. V lost 9 bases to trimming and J lost 4 bases; unmatched junction nucleotides: 4. For the CDR3, the DNA is TGTGCCACCGGGGGGGAGGCAGATACGCAGTATTTT. It translates to CATGGEADTQYF.

This chain joins TRBV5-6 and TRBJ1-3; 10 bases align to TRBD1. Germline loops: CDR1 SGHDT, CDR2 YYEEEE. The V and J ends lost 4 bases and 0 bases, in that order; junction bases with no gene match: 7. CDR3 length equals 17 residues. This CDR3 is CASSRQGASPSGNTIYF. Written as DNA, the CDR3 is TGTGCCAGCAGCCGACAGGGGGCCTCACCCTCTGGAAACACCATATATTTT.